This note documents a single TCR beta chain sequence. What it binds is not known. This specimen comes from a study of cytomegalovirus exposure and HLA in healthy donors. General study points: A later analysis, which compared TCR beta chains of equal frequency, found the HLA-associated ones more clonally expanded. Later analysis associated a missense DCLRE1C variant with TCR beta V- and J-gene trimming. Per published reports, the classifier diagnosed cytomegalovirus status with high specificity and sensitivity.

Primers for the PCR totalled 60 Vbeta and 13 Jbeta. Clones were sequenced by immunoSEQ multiplex PCR, and TCRdb holds only the in-frame ones, with some missing. In the table there are some 160,000 clones, 60% to 80% of which are singletons. All the people who gave samples were healthy bone marrow donors. V dropped 8 bases and J dropped 5; count of bases not matched to a gene: 5. CDR3 length: 14 amino acids. Germline-derived CDR1 and CDR2 are WSHSY and SAAADI. This TCR was recovered from a woman in her 30s in good health and CMV-seronegative. Sequencing used PBMCs. This sequence joins TRBV10-2 and TRBJ2-3, with 12 nucleotides matching TRBD2. Here the CDR3 DNA reads TGCGCCAGCGGACTAGCGGGGAGGGAAGATACGCAGTATTTT. It encodes CASGLAGREDTQYF.